This paragraph reports one TCR beta chain. TCRdb analysed the 5' RACE reads with MiXCR anew, one entry per CDR3 protein. The repertoire consists of approximately 700,000 distinct CDR3 sequences, with about 20% occurring once and the leading ten covering about 12%. The data are from a study of identical twins. Deletions cut 6 bases from V and 0 bases from J, with 12 bases between. This CDR3 comprises 14 residues. These data are also associated with another study on T cells expressing NK-cell markers. That work contributes: Repertoire data for TCR beta were derived from sorted T cells (CD3+CD56+NKG2C+, CD3+CD56+NKG2C- and CD3+CD56-NKG2C+). Questions lingered over whether expanded NKG2C+ T cell clones were HCMV-specific.

The chain is built from TRBV12-3 or TRBV12-4 and TRBJ2-7; D is perhaps TRBD1 (5 bases). The sample taken for sequencing was PBMCs. The sequence derives from a woman under 30 in good health. The CDR3 DNA reads TGTGCCAGCAGACCGACAGCGAGCTCCTACGAGCAGTACTTC. It specifies CASRPTASSYEQYF.